One TCR beta chain is described in this entry. Germline V lookup: CDR1 SGHTA, CDR2 FQGTGA. V lost 5 bases and J lost 5, with 12 bases in between. This CDR3 has 13 residues. The record originates from a study of blood T cell repertoires in COVID-19. Study-wide background: Sites in the United States, Italy and Spain provided acute and convalescent COVID-19 samples.

Authors' analysis steps: Scientists estimated how many nucleated cells there were by amplifying reference gene primers. The repertoire was sequenced with immunoSEQ multiplex PCR; TCRdb's copy has only in-frame clones and lacks some. That table is the source of V, J and clone size, and D and trimming were worked out from the DNA. The repertoire holds about 52,000 clones, with 85% to 90% as singletons. Sequencing used peripheral blood. This sequence originates from a man in his sixties with active COVID-19. The V call is TRBV7-3, the J call TRBJ2-5; tentative D call: TRBD2 (5 bases). Here the CDR3 reads CASSQLGSETQYF. The CDR3 bases are TGTGCCAGCAGCCAACTAGGGTCGGAGACCCAGTACTTC.